This T cell receptor beta chain appears in the sequencing data of a study of cytomegalovirus exposure and HLA in healthy donors. Overall study results and limits: Reports showed the classifier diagnosing cytomegalovirus status with high specificity and sensitivity. Accurate HLA-A and HLA-B prediction from TCR beta sequences was reported for most subjects.

The PCR was carried out with 60 Vbeta primers and 13 Jbeta primers. Generated by immunoSEQ multiplex PCR, the TCRdb table keeps only in-frame clones and is missing some. The sample contains approximately 270,000 clones, approximately 80% of which appear only once. Notes on this clone: Its antigen is undetermined.

V lost 2 bases and J lost 3, with 17 bases in between. The V gene's germline CDR1 is ENHRY and CDR2 SYGVKD. This CDR3 is 16 amino acids long. This rearrangement joins TRBV10-3 to TRBJ2-7; D may be TRBD2 (5 bases). This sequence originates from a girl aged 2 to 9 in good health and CMV-seronegative. The sequencing sample was made of PBMCs. The CDR3 spells CAISELEDGEFYEQYF. The CDR3 DNA sequence: TGTGCCATCAGTGAGCTTGAGGACGGGGAATTCTACGAGCAGTACTTC.